Each of the 27 T cell receptor beta chains below was sequenced from the same sample in a study of blood T cell repertoires in COVID-19. Repertoires were generated with immunoSEQ multiplex PCR, while TCRdb's copy carries only in-frame clones and drops some. In the table there are more than 250,000 clones, roughly nine tenths of which are singletons. The specimen was PBMCs or T cells enriched from blood (not recorded which). These receptors originate from a woman aged 25 to 39 who had recovered from COVID-19.

V usage is TRBV7-2 and J usage is TRBJ2-1, with D possibly being TRBD2 (5 bases). This CDR3 has 13 residues. V lost 0 bases, J lost 12 bases, and 12 bases lay in between. Germline CDR1 and CDR2: SGHTA and FQGNSA. For the CDR3, the DNA is TGTGCCAGCAGCTTAGCGCAGTCAGAGGGGCAGTTCTTC. Residues: CASSLAQSEGQFF.

This clone was picked up a small number of times. V is TRBV30 and J is TRBJ1-1, with TRBD1 as a possible D gene (5 bases). The length of the CDR3 is 13 residues. Germline loops: CDR1 GTSNPN, CDR2 SVGIG (reference sequence). V lost 4 bases and J lost 4, with 13 bases in between. The CDR3 loop is CAWITGGGTEAFF. CDR3 nucleotide sequence: TGTGCCTGGATAACCGGGGGGGGCACTGAAGCTTTCTTT.

This chain uses TRBV11-3 with TRBJ1-2; 9 bases are shared with TRBD1. Germline CDR1 SGHNT, CDR2 YENEEA. This CDR3 spans 13 amino acids. With 10 bases clipped from V and 8 bases from J, the junction kept 11 bases outside the gene matches. Written as DNA, the CDR3 is TGTGCCACCTCGATGGGGACAGGGCAAGGCTACACCTTC. This gives the protein CATSMGTGQGYTF.

The CDR3 region is CASSGQGAGGYTF. CDR3 in DNA: TGTGCCAGCAGCGGACAGGGGGCCGGTGGCTACACCTTC. The V call is TRBV9, the J call TRBJ1-2, with TRBD1 matching over 10 bases. Germline values: CDR1 SGDLS, CDR2 YYNGEE. The CDR3 contains 13 residues. The V gene end was trimmed by 3 bases and the J gene end by 7 bases; junction bases not matched to a gene: 3.

The chain combines TRBV4-2 with TRBJ2-3, with 8 bases that match TRBD2. The length of the CDR3 is 16 residues. Trimming took 1 base from V and 4 from J; bases not matched to a gene: 7. CDR1 and CDR2 (germline): LGHNA, YNFKEQ. CDR3: CASSQGRGAGADTQYF. The CDR3 DNA is TGTGCCAGCAGCCAAGGGCGGGGGGCAGGGGCAGATACGCAGTATTTT.

This chain links TRBV6-5 with TRBJ2-7; TRBD2 aligns across 10 bases. V dropped 0 bases and J dropped 6; count of bases not matched to a gene: 5. CDR1 is MNHEY and CDR2 is SVGAGI in the germline V gene. The CDR3 is 15 residues long. CDR3 residues: CASSYSLAGASEQYF. As DNA, the CDR3 is TGTGCCAGCAGTTACTCCCTAGCGGGAGCCTCCGAGCAGTACTTC.

The chain uses TRBV10-3 and TRBJ2-5; 9 bases map to TRBD2. The CDR3 contains 16 residues. Germline trimming cut 11 bases from V and 4 bases from J; bases unmatched to any gene: 17. Germline V gene sequence: CDR1 ENHRY, CDR2 SYGVKD. Here the CDR3 reads CASTSQRLAGRETQYF. The CDR3 DNA reads as TGTGCCTCGACCTCACAAAGGCTAGCGGGAAGAGAGACCCAGTACTTC.

The genes are TRBV28 and TRBJ1-1; unclear D gene. V shed 3 bases and J shed 5 bases, with 19 bases lying between them. Germline CDR1 and CDR2: MDHEN and SYDVKM. CDR3 length equals 16 residues. CDR3 residues: CASSFRPRRWRTEAFF. DNA of the CDR3: TGTGCCAGCAGTTTCCGACCCAGGAGATGGAGGACTGAAGCTTTCTTT. Variable domain in full (rest from reference TRBV28 and TRBJ1-1): DVKVTQSSRYLVKRTGEKVFLECVQDMDHENMFWYRQDPGLGLRLIYFSYDVKMKEKGDIPEGYSVSREKKERFSLILESASTNQTSMYLCASSFRPRRWRTEAFFGQGTRLTVV.

This clone was recorded only once. The rearrangement links TRBV30 to TRBJ1-1, with D perhaps TRBD1 (6 bases). V shed 2 bases and J shed 0 bases, with 10 bases lying between them. Germline V gene lookup returns CDR1 GTSNPN and CDR2 SVGIG (reference sequence). The CDR3 has 14 residues. For the CDR3, the DNA is TGTGCCTGGAGTCCGGGACAAGTGAACACTGAAGCTTTCTTT. It yields the protein CAWSPGQVNTEAFF.

The CDR3 reads CASKGQHNQPQHF. CDR3 nucleotides: TGTGCCAGCAAGGGACAGCACAATCAGCCCCAGCATTTT. The gene calls are TRBV28 and TRBJ1-5; 7 bases are a match to TRBD1. The J segment lost 3 bases and the V segment lost 7 bases, leaving 3 bases of the junction unmatched. Germline-derived CDR1 and CDR2 are MDHEN and SYDVKM. The CDR3 is 13 amino acids.

The table lists this clone with a count of one. V usage is TRBV5-8 and J usage is TRBJ2-1; D is perhaps TRBD2 (6 bases). Trimming left V 6 bases short and J 5 bases short, with 18 bases between. CDR3 length: 15 amino acids. CDR1 SGHTS and CDR2 YDEGEE come from the germline V gene. The CDR3 DNA is TGTGCCAGCAACCCGACTAGTCCAACCCACAATGAGCAGTTCTTC. This sequence encodes CASNPTSPTHNEQFF.

The rearrangement joins TRBV7-2 to TRBJ1-2; 7 nucleotides align to TRBD1. Germline CDR1 SGHTA, CDR2 FQGNSA. The CDR3 consists of 16 residues. V lost 5 bases and J lost 5; bases outside the gene matches: 14. The CDR3 DNA sequence: TGTGCCAGCAGCCCTTCCCGGCGACAGGGAGGTTATGGCTACACCTTC. This codes for CASSPSRRQGGYGYTF. Supplemented by reference TRBV7-2 and TRBJ1-2, the full variable domain reads GAGVSQSPSNKVTEKGKDVELRCDPISGHTALYWYRQSLGQGLEFLIYFQGNSAPDKSGLPSDRFSAERTGGSVSTLTIQRTQQEDSAVYLCASSPSRRQGGYGYTFGSGTRLTVV.

The J gene is TRBJ1-6, the V gene TRBV6-4; 8 bases map to TRBD1. J was trimmed by 9 bases and V by 5 bases; bases with no gene match: 6. From germline, CDR1 is MRHNA and CDR2 SNTAGT. The CDR3 contains 14 residues. DNA for the CDR3: TGTGCCAGCAGTCCAGACAGGGGTGGTTCACCCCTCCACTTT. Amino acid sequence: CASSPDRGGSPLHF.

This rearrangement joins TRBV27 to TRBJ2-1; 14 positions agree with TRBD2. This CDR3 comprises 15 residues. After removal of 2 bases from V and 6 bases from J, the junction contained 0 bases not matched to a gene. Germline CDR1 reads MNHEY; CDR2 reads SMNVEV (reference sequence). This CDR3 is CASSLGTSGSNEQFF. The CDR3 nucleotides read TGTGCCAGCAGTTTAGGGACTAGCGGGAGCAATGAGCAGTTCTTC.

Here the CDR3 DNA reads TGTGCCAGCAGCCAATTAGGCCTCACTAGCGGGAGTACCTACAATTCAAGGGTGATCGATGAGCAGTTCTTC. It yields the protein CASSQLGLTSGSTYNSRVIDEQFF. The chain recombines TRBV4-2 with TRBJ2-1, with 11 nucleotides matching TRBD2. CDR1 and CDR2 from the germline V gene are LGHNA and YNFKEQ. J lost 8 bases, V lost 2 bases, and 32 bases had no gene match. CDR3 size: 24 residues.

The J gene is TRBJ1-6, the V gene TRBV28; unclear D gene. Germline CDR1 and CDR2: MDHEN and SYDVKM. This CDR3 has 12 amino acids. The V end lost 8 bases, the J end lost 10 bases, and 12 bases lay between the germline ends. This chain's CDR3 is CASGYSGSPLHF. The CDR3 DNA is TGTGCCAGCGGCTACAGTGGGTCACCCCTCCACTTT.

The rearrangement uses TRBV2 and TRBJ2-7; TRBD1 matches 8 bases. J lost 6 bases, V lost 1 base, and 11 bases had no gene match. In germline, CDR1 is SNHLY, CDR2 FYNNEI. This CDR3 contains 16 residues. The DNA of the CDR3 is TGTGCCAGCAGTGAAGGGATTAGGACAGGGTCGCGCGAGCAGTACTTC. Its protein product is CASSEGIRTGSREQYF.

The V and J genes are TRBV11-2 and TRBJ1-1; 7 bases line up with TRBD1. This CDR3 is built from 17 residues. The germline V gene encodes CDR1 SGHAT and CDR2 FQNNGV. With 5 bases clipped from V and 1 base from J, the junction kept 13 bases outside the gene matches. CDR3 residues: CASSQRPETGENTEAFF. The CDR3 DNA follows: TGTGCCAGCAGCCAGAGGCCAGAAACAGGGGAGAACACTGAAGCTTTCTTT.

The chain is built from TRBV7-9 and TRBJ1-1; D gene uncertain. Trimming removed 5 bases at V and 2 bases at J, with 15 bases between. Per germline, CDR1 SEHNR and CDR2 FQNEAQ (reference sequence). This CDR3 has 15 amino acids. The CDR3 region has the DNA TGTGCCAGCAGCCCTCGGGAGGGTATCAACACTGAAGCTTTCTTT. Amino acids: CASSPREGINTEAFF.

This chain links TRBV6-5 with TRBJ1-1, with 12 nucleotides matching TRBD1. V lost 0 bases, J lost 10 bases, and 6 bases stayed unmatched. The CDR3 contains 15 residues. The germline gives CDR1 MNHEY, CDR2 SVGAGI. CDR3 nucleotides: TGTGCCAGCAGTTACTCTGGGACAGGGGGCGAAGGAGCTTTCTTT. Encoded protein: CASSYSGTGGEGAFF.

This chain joins TRBV5-4 and TRBJ1-2, with D maybe TRBD1 (6 bases). Germline CDR1 and CDR2: SGHNT and YYREEE (reference sequence). CDR3 length: 14 amino acids. The ends were cut back, 4 bases at V and 5 bases at J, with 15 bases in the middle. CDR3 nucleotides: TGTGCCAGCAGCCTCGGCGGGGGGCAATATGGCTACACCTTC. It encodes CASSLGGGQYGYTF.

The CDR3 region has the DNA TGTGCCAGCACCCCCACCCCTGGAGTTGGAGCTTTCTTT. This gives the protein CASTPTPGVGAFF. This sequence joins TRBV7-2 and TRBJ1-1; D unresolved. Germline CDR1 SGHTA, CDR2 FQGNSA. V was cut by 7 bases and J by 10 bases, with 19 bases left in between. The length of the CDR3 is 13 residues. Looking up the rest from reference TRBV7-2 and TRBJ1-1 gives the full variable domain: GAGVSQSPSNKVTEKGKDVELRCDPISGHTALYWYRQSLGQGLEFLIYFQGNSAPDKSGLPSDRFSAERTGGSVSTLTIQRTQQEDSAVYLCASTPTPGVGAFFGQGTRLTVV.

The rearrangement joins TRBV12-5 to TRBJ2-7; 9 positions match TRBD1. The CDR3 has 13 amino acids. The trim removed 6 bases at V and 10 bases at J, leaving 10 bases unmatched. The germline CDR1 and CDR2 sequences are LGHNT and FRNRAP. This chain's CDR3 is CASGPDRGMSQYF. The CDR3 DNA sequence: TGTGCTAGTGGCCCAGACAGGGGGATGAGTCAGTACTTC. The variable domain in full, completed from reference TRBV12-5 and TRBJ2-7, reads DARVTQTPRHKVTEMGQEVTMRCQPILGHNTVFWYRQTMMQGLELLAYFRNRAPLDDSGMPKDRFSAEMPDATLATLKIQPSEPRDSAVYFCASGPDRGMSQYFGPGTRLTVT.

The V gene is TRBV29-1, the J gene TRBJ1-4, with D possibly TRBD1 on 6 matching bases. Germline values: CDR1 SQVTM, CDR2 ANQGSEA. Trimming stripped 5 bases from V and 6 bases from J, with 10 bases between. This CDR3 region has 12 residues. The CDR3 spells CSVKQGYEKLFF. CDR3 sequence (DNA): TGCAGCGTTAAACAGGGCTATGAAAAACTGTTTTTT.

The J gene is TRBJ1-5, the V gene TRBV7-2, with a possible D match to TRBD1 (6 bases). Germline V lookup: CDR1 SGHTA, CDR2 FQGNSA. This CDR3 contains 15 residues. With 2 bases removed from V and 1 base from J, the gap between germline ends came to 9 bases. The CDR3 reads CASSLSGQSNQPQHF. DNA for the CDR3: TGTGCCAGCAGCTTATCAGGACAGAGCAATCAGCCCCAGCATTTT.

The genes are TRBV28 and TRBJ2-7; 7 bases are shared with TRBD1. There are 12 residues in the CDR3. The germline V gene encodes CDR1 MDHEN and CDR2 SYDVKM. After removal of 7 bases from V and 4 bases from J, the junction contained 4 bases not matched to a gene. CDR3 residues: CASTLQGYEQYF. CDR3 nucleotides: TGTGCCAGCACCCTACAGGGGTACGAGCAGTACTTC.

The chain recombines TRBV10-3 with TRBJ2-3; D remains ambiguous. In germline, CDR1 is ENHRY, CDR2 SYGVKD. The V end was cut by 3 bases, the J end by 5 bases, with 12 bases between. The CDR3 is 14 residues long. CDR3 coding DNA: TGTGCCATCAGTGATACCTCCGGCGGAGATACGCAGTATTTT. This translates into CAISDTSGGDTQYF.